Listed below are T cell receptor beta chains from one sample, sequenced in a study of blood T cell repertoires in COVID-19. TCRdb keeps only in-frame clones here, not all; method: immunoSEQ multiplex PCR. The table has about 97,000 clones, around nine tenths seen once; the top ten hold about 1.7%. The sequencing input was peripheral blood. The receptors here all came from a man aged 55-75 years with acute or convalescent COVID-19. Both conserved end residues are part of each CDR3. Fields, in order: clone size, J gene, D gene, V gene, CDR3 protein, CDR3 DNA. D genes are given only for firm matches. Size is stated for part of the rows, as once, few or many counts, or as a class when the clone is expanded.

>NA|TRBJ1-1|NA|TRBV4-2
CASSQGSGGNTEAFF
TGTGCCAGCAGCCAAGGGTCAGGTGGTAACACTGAAGCTTTCTTT
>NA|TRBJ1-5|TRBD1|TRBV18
CASSPGTVSNQPQHF
TGTGCCAGCTCCCCCGGGACAGTTAGCAATCAGCCCCAGCATTTT
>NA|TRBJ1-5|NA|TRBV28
CASSLPGPPGNQPQHF
TGTGCCAGCAGTTTGCCAGGGCCGCCGGGCAATCAGCCCCAGCATTTT
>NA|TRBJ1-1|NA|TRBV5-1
CASSPHPGGQTEAFF
TGCGCCAGCAGCCCTCACCCGGGGGGGCAGACTGAAGCTTTCTTT
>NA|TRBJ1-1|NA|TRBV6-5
CASTYQGLDTEAFF
TGTGCCAGCACTTACCAGGGATTGGACACTGAAGCTTTCTTT
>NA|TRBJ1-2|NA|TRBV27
CASSLRSGNYGYTF
TGTGCCAGCAGCCTAAGGTCAGGGAACTATGGCTACACCTTC
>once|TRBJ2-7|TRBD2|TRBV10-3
CAIRPSGGAVEQYF
TGTGCCATCAGACCTAGCGGGGGGGCCGTCGAGCAGTACTTC
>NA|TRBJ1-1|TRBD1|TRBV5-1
CASSLKQGAMNTEAFF
TGCGCCAGCAGCTTGAAACAGGGGGCGATGAACACTGAAGCTTTCTTT
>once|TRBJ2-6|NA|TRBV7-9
CASSLEGAGANVLTF
TGTGCCAGCAGCTTAGAGGGGGCTGGGGCCAACGTCCTGACTTTC
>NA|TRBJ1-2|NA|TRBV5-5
CASRTVGGDYGYTF
TGTGCCAGCAGGACGGTGGGCGGGGACTATGGCTACACCTTC
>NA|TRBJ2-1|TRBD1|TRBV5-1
CASSREGQGLAEQFF
TGCGCCAGCAGCCGCGAGGGACAGGGGCTGGCTGAGCAGTTCTTC
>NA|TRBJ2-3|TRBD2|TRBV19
CASSIDPAGGPRADTQYF
TGTGCCAGTAGTATAGACCCAGCGGGGGGGCCAAGGGCAGATACGCAGTATTTT
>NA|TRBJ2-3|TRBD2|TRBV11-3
CASSRDTGLAATQYF
TGTGCCAGCAGCCGGGACACCGGACTAGCTGCTACGCAGTATTTT
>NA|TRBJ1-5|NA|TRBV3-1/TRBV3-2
CASSRGGDHQPQHF
TGTGCCAGCAGCCGCGGCGGGGACCATCAGCCCCAGCATTTT
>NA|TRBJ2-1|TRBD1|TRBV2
CASSPQNRGSYNEQFF
TGTGCCAGCAGTCCCCAGAACAGGGGCTCGTACAATGAGCAGTTCTTC
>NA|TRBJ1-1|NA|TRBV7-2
CASSTRDWDTEAFF
TGTGCCAGCAGCACCAGGGACTGGGACACTGAAGCTTTCTTT
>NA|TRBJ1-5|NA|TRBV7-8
CASSPGGGSNQPQHF
TGTGCCAGCAGCCCCGGGGGGGGGTCAAATCAGCCCCAGCATTTT
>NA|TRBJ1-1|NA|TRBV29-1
CSVETRENTEAFF
TGCAGCGTTGAAACCCGGGAGAACACTGAAGCTTTCTTT
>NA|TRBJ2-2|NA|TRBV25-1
CASSARWGDTGELFF
TGTGCCAGCAGTGCCCGGTGGGGGGACACCGGGGAGCTGTTTTTT
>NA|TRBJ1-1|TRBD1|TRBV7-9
CASSLYVGGFDNTEAFF
TGTGCCAGCAGCTTATACGTAGGGGGCTTTGATAACACTGAAGCTTTCTTT
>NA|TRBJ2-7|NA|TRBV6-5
CASSYGGWDEQYF
TGTGCCAGCAGTTACGGGGGGTGGGACGAGCAGTACTTC
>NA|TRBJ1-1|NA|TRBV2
CAGNTGMNTEAFF
TGTGCCGGTAACACAGGAATGAACACTGAAGCTTTCTTT